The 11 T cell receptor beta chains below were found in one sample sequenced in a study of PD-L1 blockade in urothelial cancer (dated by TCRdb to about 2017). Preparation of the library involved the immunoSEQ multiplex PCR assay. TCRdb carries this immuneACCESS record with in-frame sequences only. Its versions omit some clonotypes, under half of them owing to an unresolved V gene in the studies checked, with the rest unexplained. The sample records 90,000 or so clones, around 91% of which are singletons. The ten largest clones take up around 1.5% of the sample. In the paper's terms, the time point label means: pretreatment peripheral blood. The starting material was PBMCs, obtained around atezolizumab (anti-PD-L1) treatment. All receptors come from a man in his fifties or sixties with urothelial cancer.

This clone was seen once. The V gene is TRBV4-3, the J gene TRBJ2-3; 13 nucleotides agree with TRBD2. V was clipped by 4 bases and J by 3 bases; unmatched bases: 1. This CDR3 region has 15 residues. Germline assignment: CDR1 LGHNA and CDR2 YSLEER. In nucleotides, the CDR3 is TGCGCCAGCAGCCCGACTAGCGGGGGGACAGATACGCAGTATTTT. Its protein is CASSPTSGGTDTQYF.

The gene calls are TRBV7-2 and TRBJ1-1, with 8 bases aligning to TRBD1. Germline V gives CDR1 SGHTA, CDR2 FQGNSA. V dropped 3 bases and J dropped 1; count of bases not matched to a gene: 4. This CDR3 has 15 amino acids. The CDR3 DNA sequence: TGTGCCAGCAGCTTGTTGGGACAGGCGAACACTGAAGCTTTCTTT. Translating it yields CASSLLGQANTEAFF.

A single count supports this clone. The CDR3 sequence is CASSPSDSSWEQYF. The CDR3 DNA reads as TGTGCCAGCAGCCCCTCCGACTCCTCCTGGGAGCAGTACTTC. This chain uses TRBV14 with TRBJ2-7; D unclear. V lost 4 bases, J lost 7 bases, and 17 bases lay in between. The CDR3 contains 14 residues. From germline, CDR1 is SGHDN and CDR2 FVKESK.

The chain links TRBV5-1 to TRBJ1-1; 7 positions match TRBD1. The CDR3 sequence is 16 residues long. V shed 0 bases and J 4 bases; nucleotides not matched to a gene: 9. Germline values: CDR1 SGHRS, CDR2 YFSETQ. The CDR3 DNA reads TGCGCCAGCAGCTTGGCAAGACAGGGTAGGGGCACTGAAGCTTTCTTT. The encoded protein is CASSLARQGRGTEAFF. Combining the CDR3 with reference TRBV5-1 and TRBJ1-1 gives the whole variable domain KAGVTQTPRYLIKTRGQQVTLSCSPISGHRSVSWYQQTPGQGLQFLFEYFSETQRNKGNFPGRFSGRQFSNSRSEMNVSTLELGDSALYLCASSLARQGRGTEAFFGQGTRLTVV.

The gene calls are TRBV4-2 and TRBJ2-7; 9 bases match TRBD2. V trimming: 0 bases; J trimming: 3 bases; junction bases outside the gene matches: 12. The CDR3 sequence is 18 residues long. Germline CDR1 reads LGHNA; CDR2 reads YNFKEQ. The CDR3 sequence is CASSQDPAGGQGGYEQYF. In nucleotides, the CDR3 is TGTGCCAGCAGCCAAGATCCGGCGGGGGGGCAAGGGGGCTACGAGCAGTACTTC.

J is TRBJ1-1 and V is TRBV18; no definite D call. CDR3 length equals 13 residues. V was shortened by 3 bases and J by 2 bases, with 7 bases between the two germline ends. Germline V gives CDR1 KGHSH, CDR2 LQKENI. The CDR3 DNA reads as TGTGCCAGCTCACCTGAAACAAACACTGAAGCTTTCTTT. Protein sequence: CASSPETNTEAFF.

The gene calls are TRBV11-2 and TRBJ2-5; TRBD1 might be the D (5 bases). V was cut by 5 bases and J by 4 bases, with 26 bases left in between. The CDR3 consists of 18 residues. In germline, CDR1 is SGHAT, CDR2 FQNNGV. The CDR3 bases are TGTGCCAGCAGCCGAACGGACGGTGGGGCCCTCTTAGGAGAGACCCAGTACTTC. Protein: CASSRTDGGALLGETQYF.

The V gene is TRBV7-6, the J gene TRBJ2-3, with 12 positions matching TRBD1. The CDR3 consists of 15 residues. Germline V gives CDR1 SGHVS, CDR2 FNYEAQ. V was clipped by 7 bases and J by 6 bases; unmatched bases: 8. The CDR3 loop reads CASIPGQGAQDTQYF. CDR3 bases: TGTGCCAGCATCCCGGGACAGGGGGCGCAGGATACGCAGTATTTT.

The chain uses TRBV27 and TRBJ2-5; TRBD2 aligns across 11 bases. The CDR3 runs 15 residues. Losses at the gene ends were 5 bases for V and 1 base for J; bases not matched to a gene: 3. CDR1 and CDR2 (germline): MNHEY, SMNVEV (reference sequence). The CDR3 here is CASSGTSGVQETQYF. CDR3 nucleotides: TGTGCCAGCAGTGGGACTAGCGGAGTCCAAGAGACCCAGTACTTC.

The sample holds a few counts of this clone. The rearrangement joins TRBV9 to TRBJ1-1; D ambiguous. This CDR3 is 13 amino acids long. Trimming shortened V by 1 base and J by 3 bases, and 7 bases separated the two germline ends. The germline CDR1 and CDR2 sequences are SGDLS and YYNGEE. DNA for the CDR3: TGTGCCAGCAGCGTATATACAGACACTGAAGCTTTCTTT. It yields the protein CASSVYTDTEAFF.

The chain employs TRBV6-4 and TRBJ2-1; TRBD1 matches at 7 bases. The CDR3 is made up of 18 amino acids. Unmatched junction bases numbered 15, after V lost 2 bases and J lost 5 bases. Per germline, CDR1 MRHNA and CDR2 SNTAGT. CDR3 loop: CASSDRYNPDRKHNEQFF. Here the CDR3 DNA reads TGTGCCAGCAGTGACCGATACAATCCGGACAGGAAGCACAATGAGCAGTTCTTC.